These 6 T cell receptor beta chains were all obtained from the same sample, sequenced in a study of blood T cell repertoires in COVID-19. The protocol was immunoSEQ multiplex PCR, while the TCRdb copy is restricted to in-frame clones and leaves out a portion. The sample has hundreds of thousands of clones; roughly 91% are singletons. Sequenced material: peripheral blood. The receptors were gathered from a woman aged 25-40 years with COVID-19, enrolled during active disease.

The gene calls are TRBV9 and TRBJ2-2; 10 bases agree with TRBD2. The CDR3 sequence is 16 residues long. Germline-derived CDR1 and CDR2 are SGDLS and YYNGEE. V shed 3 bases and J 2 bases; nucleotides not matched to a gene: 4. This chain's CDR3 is CASSDTSGINTGELFF. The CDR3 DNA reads TGTGCCAGCAGCGATACTAGCGGGATTAACACCGGGGAGCTGTTTTTT.

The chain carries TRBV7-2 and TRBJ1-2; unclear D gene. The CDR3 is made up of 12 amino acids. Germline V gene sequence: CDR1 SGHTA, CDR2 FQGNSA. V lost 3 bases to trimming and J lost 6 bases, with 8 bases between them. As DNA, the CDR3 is TGTGCCAGCAGCTTTGTCGGGGATGGCTACACCTTC. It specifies CASSFVGDGYTF.

CDR3 sequence: CASSSQGANTGELFF. CDR3 nucleotide sequence: TGTGCCAGCTCATCACAGGGGGCGAACACCGGGGAGCTGTTTTTT. The gene calls are TRBV18 and TRBJ2-2, with 8 bases fitting TRBD1. Germline V gene sequence: CDR1 KGHSH, CDR2 LQKENI. This CDR3 contains 15 residues. V was pared by 5 bases and J by 0 bases, with 2 bases of the junction left unmatched.

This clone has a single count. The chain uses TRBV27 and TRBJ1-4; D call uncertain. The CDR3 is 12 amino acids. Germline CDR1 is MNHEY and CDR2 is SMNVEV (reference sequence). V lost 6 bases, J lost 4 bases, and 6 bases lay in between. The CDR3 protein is CASRQSNEKLFF. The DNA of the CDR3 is TGTGCCAGCAGACAGAGTAATGAAAAACTGTTTTTT.

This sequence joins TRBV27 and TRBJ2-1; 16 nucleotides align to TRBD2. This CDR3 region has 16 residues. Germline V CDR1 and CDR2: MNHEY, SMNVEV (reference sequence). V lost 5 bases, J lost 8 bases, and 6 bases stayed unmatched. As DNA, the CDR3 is TGTGCCAGCAGTCCCGGGACTAGCGGGGGGGTCTATGAGCAGTTCTTC. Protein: CASSPGTSGGVYEQFF.

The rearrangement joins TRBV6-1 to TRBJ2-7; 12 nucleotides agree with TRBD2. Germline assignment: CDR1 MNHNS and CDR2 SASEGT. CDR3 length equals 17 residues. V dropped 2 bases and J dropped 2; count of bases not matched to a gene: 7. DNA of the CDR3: TGTGCCAGCAGTGAACCTAGCGGGGGGGCCCGTACCTACGAGCAGTACTTC. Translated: CASSEPSGGARTYEQYF.